The sample holds many counts of the clone carrying this T cell receptor beta chain. The source of the sample is a study of T cells in Graves' hyperthyroidism and ophthalmopathy. There were TCR beta CDR3 regions amplified from RNA transcripts. The study used the HTBI primer set for a first-round RT-PCR of the TCR CDR3. Each CDR3 protein is one row after TCRdb ran MiXCR on the multiplex PCR reads. The sample includes nearly 750,000 distinct CDR3 sequences, roughly a third seen only once; the top ten take around 30%. On the basis of clinical symptoms, serum thyroxine and TRAb, thyroid ultrasound and orbital computed tomography, diagnoses were made. The sequencing input was blood. The TCR sequence derives from a woman aged 40 to 50 with Graves' hyperthyroidism.

This chain's CDR3 is CASSPMNERVGNTIYF. The CDR3 DNA follows: TGTGCCAGCAGCCCGATGAATGAGAGGGTTGGAAACACCATATATTTT. The V gene is TRBV7-9, the J gene TRBJ1-3; D is undetermined. The V gene lost 5 bases and the J gene lost 3 bases, with 17 bases spanning the gap. Per germline, CDR1 SEHNR and CDR2 FQNEAQ (reference sequence). The CDR3 extends over 16 amino acids. Drawing the rest from reference TRBV7-9 and TRBJ1-3, the complete variable domain is DTGVSQNPRHKITKRGQNVTFRCDPISEHNRLYWYRQTLGQGPEFLTYFQNEAQLEKSRLLSDRFSAERPKGSFSTLEIQRTEQGDSAMYLCASSPMNERVGNTIYFGEGSWLTVV.